This T cell receptor (beta chain) was sequenced for a study of cytomegalovirus exposure and HLA in healthy donors. CDR1 is SGHRS, CDR2 YFSETQ, per germline. V lost 3 bases and J lost 2; bases outside the gene matches: 8. The CDR3 has 16 residues. Of note for this clone: Its antigen is currently unknown.

Points from the study as a whole: Diagnosis of cytomegalovirus status made by the classifier reportedly showed high specificity and sensitivity. Specificity of three CMV-associated chains for CMV antigens was verified in vitro.

Here immunoSEQ multiplex PCR was the method, and the copy in TCRdb shows in-frame clones only, minus some. The table lists over 85,000 clones, roughly 83% of them singletons. J is TRBJ2-1 and V is TRBV5-1, with 7 bases identical to TRBD2. The receptor's source is a woman between 18 and 29 years old in good health and CMV-seropositive. The sequencing sample was made of PBMCs. Here the CDR3 reads CASSSPGSGTYNEQFF. The CDR3 DNA is TGCGCCAGCAGCTCTCCGGGGAGCGGGACCTACAATGAGCAGTTCTTC.